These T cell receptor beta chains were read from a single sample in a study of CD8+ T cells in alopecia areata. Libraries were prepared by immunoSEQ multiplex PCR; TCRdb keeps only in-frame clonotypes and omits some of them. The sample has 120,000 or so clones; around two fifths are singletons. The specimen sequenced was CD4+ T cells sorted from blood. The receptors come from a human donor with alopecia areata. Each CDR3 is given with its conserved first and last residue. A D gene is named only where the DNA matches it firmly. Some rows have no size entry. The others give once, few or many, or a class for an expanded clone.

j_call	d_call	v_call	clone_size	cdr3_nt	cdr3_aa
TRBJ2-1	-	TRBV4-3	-	TGCGCCAGCAGCCAAGTCCGGGGCGGGACCGTCTACAATGAGCAGTTCTTC	CASSQVRGGTVYNEQFF
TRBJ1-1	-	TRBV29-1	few	TGCAGCGTTGATAGGCAGGAAGCTTTCTTT	CSVDRQEAFF
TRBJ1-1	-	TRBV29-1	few	TGCAGCGTTGCTCCGGGACGGATGAACACTGAAGCTTTCTTT	CSVAPGRMNTEAFF
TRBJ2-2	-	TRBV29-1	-	TGCAGCGTTGGGTCGGAGGCCGGGGAGCTGTTTTTT	CSVGSEAGELFF
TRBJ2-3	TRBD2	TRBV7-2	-	TGTGCCAGCAGGCTAGCGGGGGGACGCACAGATACGCAGTATTTT	CASRLAGGRTDTQYF
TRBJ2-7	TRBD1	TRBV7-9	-	TGTGCCAGCAGCCGAGGCGCATCAGGGGGCCCCTACGAGCAGTACTTC	CASSRGASGGPYEQYF
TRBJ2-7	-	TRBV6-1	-	TGTGCCAGCAGTGAATCGATCCTAGGCTACGAGCAGTACTTC	CASSESILGYEQYF
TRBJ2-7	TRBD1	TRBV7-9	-	TGTGCCAGCAGTCCGCCGGGACAGCCCTACAAGCAGTACTTC	CASSPPGQPYKQYF
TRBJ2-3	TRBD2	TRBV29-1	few	TGCAGCGTCCGGCGGGGGGTCGGCACAGATACGCAGTATTTT	CSVRRGVGTDTQYF
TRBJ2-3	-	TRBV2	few	TGTGCCAGCAACGCGGGGGCGCCGCCAGATACGCAGTATTTT	CASNAGAPPDTQYF
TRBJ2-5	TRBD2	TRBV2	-	TGTGCCAGCAGCAACGGACTAGCGGCGAAGACCCAGTACTTC	CASSNGLAAKTQYF
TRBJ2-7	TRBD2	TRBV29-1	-	TGCAGCGTCCTCCCCCGTGTGAGCGGGAGCCGCGCAGACGAGCAGTACTTC	CSVLPRVSGSRADEQYF
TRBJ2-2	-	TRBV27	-	TGTGCCAGCAGTTACAACACCGGGGAGCTGTTTTTT	CASSYNTGELFF
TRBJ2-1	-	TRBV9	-	TGTGCCAGCAGCGTAGGCCTCACCCGGAGCAATGAGCAGTTCTTC	CASSVGLTRSNEQFF
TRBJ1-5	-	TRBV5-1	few	TGCGCCAGCAGCTTGGATGGCAATCAGCCCCAGCATTTT	CASSLDGNQPQHF
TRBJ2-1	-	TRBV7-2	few	TGTGCCAGCAGCTTAAGGCTAAACAATGAGCAGTTCTTC	CASSLRLNNEQFF
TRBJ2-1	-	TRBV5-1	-	TGCGCCAGCAGCTTGGCTCAGGGAAATGAGCAGTTCTTC	CASSLAQGNEQFF
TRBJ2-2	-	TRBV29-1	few	TGCAGCGCCCTGGACAGCGCGAACACCGGGGAGCTGTTTTTT	CSALDSANTGELFF
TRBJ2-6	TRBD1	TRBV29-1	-	TGCAGCGTCACCGGGACAGGGACCTTCTCTGGGGCCAACGTCCTGACTTTC	CSVTGTGTFSGANVLTF
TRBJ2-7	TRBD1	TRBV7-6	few	TGTGCCAGCAGCTCGACAGGGTACGAGCAGTACTTC	CASSSTGYEQYF
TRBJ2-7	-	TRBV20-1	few	TGCAGTGCGAGGAGGGCACGCGAGCAGTACTTC	CSARRAREQYF
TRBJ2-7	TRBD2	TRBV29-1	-	TGCAGCGTTGTAAAGGTGTCGGGGGGAAAAGGTCACGAGCAGTACTTC	CSVVKVSGGKGHEQYF
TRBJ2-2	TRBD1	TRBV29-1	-	TGCAGCGTCTCGGGACAGCTCACCGGGGAGCTGTTTTTT	CSVSGQLTGELFF
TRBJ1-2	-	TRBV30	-	TGTGCCTGGAGTCCCCACCTGGTAGATGGCTACACCTTC	CAWSPHLVDGYTF
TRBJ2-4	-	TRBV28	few	TGTGCCAGCAGTTTAGCCGAGGCCAGAGCCAAAAACATTCAGTACTTC	CASSLAEARAKNIQYF
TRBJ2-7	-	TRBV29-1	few	TGCAGCGTAGGGCAGTCCAACCTCCTAAAGCAGTACTTC	CSVGQSNLLKQYF
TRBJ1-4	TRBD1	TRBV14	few	TGTGCCAGCAGCTCGTGGACAGGGAGGGAAAAACTGTTTTTT	CASSSWTGREKLFF
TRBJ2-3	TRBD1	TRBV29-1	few	TGCAGTTCGGAAGGGGGCAAAACAGATACGCAGTATTTT	CSSEGGKTDTQYF
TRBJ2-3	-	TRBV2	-	TGTGCCAGCAGGGAGGATACGCAGTATTTT	CASREDTQYF
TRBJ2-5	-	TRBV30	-	TGTGCCTGGAGTTACAGGGCAGAGGAGACCCAGTACTTC	CAWSYRAEETQYF
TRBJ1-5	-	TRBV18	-	TGTGCCAGCTCACAGTCGACCTCTGGGAATCAGCCCCAGCATTTT	CASSQSTSGNQPQHF
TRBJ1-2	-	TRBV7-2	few	TGTGCCAGCAGCCAGACGGGCTATGGCTACACCTTC	CASSQTGYGYTF
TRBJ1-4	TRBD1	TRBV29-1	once	TGCAGCGGCGCATCTCCGGGACAGGGCCCCGTGGAACTGTTTTTT	CSGASPGQGPVELFF
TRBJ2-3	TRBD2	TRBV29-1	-	TGCAGCGTCGGGGGGGGCGCTATAGATACGCAGTATTTT	CSVGGGAIDTQYF
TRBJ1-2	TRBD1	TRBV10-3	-	TGTGCCATCAGTGAGGGGCGGTCAGGGGGCTCTGATGGCTACACCTTC	CAISEGRSGGSDGYTF
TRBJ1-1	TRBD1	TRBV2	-	TGTGCCAGCAGTTCCCGGGACAGATTGAACACTGAAGCTTTCTTT	CASSSRDRLNTEAFF
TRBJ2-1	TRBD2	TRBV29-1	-	TGCAGCGTTGCCCGTGAGAGGGCTAGCGGCTCCTACAATGAGCAGTTCTTC	CSVARERASGSYNEQFF
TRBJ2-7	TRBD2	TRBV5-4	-	TGTGCCAGCAGCTCGCTTGGGACTAGCGAATTTGAGCAGTACTTC	CASSSLGTSEFEQYF
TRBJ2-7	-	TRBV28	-	TGTGCCAGCAGAGTAGGTAACTACGAGCAGTACTTC	CASRVGNYEQYF
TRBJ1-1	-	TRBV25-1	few	TGTGCCAGCCTGTGGGTGGGTAAAGCTTTCTTT	CASLWVGKAFF
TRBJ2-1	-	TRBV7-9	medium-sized	TGTGCCAGCAGCTTTGTGTCTGGCCGATCGTATGAGCAGTTCTTC	CASSFVSGRSYEQFF
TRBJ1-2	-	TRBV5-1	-	TGCGCCAGCAGCTTGAGCACACGCATCGATGGCTACACCTTC	CASSLSTRIDGYTF
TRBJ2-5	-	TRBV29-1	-	TGCAGCGGTCACAGATGGGAGACCCAGTACTTC	CSGHRWETQYF
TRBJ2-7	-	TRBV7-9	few	TGTGCCAGCAGCGCTTGGGACACTAACTACGAGCAGTACTTC	CASSAWDTNYEQYF
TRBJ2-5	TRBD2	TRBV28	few	TGTGCCAGCAGTTCCCCGTCCGGGGGGCAAGAGACCCAGTACTTC	CASSSPSGGQETQYF
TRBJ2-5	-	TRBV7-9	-	TGTGCCAGCAGCCCGCTGGAGACCCAGTACTTC	CASSPLETQYF
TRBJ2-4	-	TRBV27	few	TGTGCCAGCGGTATGCAGGACCAAAACATTCAGTACTTC	CASGMQDQNIQYF
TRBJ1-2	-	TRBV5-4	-	TGTGCCAGCAGCCTTACTGGCCAGGGAACTGGCTACACCTTC	CASSLTGQGTGYTF
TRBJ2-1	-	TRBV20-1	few	TGCAGTGCTAGTACCTGGAATGAGCAGTTCTTC	CSASTWNEQFF